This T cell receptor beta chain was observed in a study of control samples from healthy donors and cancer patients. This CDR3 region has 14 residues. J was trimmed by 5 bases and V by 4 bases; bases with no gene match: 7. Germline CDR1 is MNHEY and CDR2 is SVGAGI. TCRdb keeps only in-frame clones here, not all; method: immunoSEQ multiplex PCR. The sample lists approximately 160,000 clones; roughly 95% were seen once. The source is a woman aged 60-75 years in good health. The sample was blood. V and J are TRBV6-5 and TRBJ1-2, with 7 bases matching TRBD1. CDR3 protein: CASSSTGTSYGYTF. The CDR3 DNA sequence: TGTGCCAGCAGTTCGACAGGGACGTCTTATGGCTACACCTTC.